This T cell receptor (beta chain) is from a study of blood T cell repertoires in COVID-19. Study at large: Spain, Italy and the United States supplied samples that represented acute and convalescent COVID-19. Sources were T cells, B-cell-depleted T cells, or PBMCs; the material itself was cDNA or gDNA.

The repertoire was sequenced with immunoSEQ multiplex PCR; TCRdb's copy has only in-frame clones and lacks some. In the table there are roughly 70,000 clones, around 88% of which are singletons. There are 16 residues in the CDR3. Trimming at V came to 3 bases and at J to 6 bases, leaving 8 bases not matched to a gene. Germline loops: CDR1 ENHRY, CDR2 SYGVKD. The chain carries TRBV10-3 and TRBJ2-2, with 9 bases that match TRBD1. This TCR derives from a man older than 75 with COVID-19, enrolled during active disease. Sequencing used peripheral blood. Written as DNA, the CDR3 is TGTGCCATCAGTGATCCGGGACAGGGAAGGGCCGGGGAGCTGTTTTTT. Translating gives CAISDPGQGRAGELFF.